The 27 T cell receptor beta chains below come from one sample, sequenced in a study of response to subunit inactivated influenza vaccine. One entry per CDR3 protein results from TCRdb running MiXCR on the RT-PCR reads. The sample holds roughly 790,000 distinct CDR3 sequences; approximately 22% are singletons and the top ten take about 10%. The sequencing used PBMCs from blood, collected 4 to 6 days after vaccination. The receptors derive from a man aged 45-65 years who received an inactivated influenza vaccine.

The chain joins TRBV7-8 to TRBJ1-1; D is uncertain. The CDR3 spans 15 residues. The germline CDR1 and CDR2 sequences are SGHVS and FQNEAQ. V was pared by 0 bases and J by 1 base, with 9 bases between. The CDR3 DNA is TGTGCCAGCAGCTTAGCGACGGGTCCGAACACTGAAGCTTTCTTT. Its translation: CASSLATGPNTEAFF.

The rearrangement uses TRBV6-1 and TRBJ2-1; D unresolved. The CDR3 spans 14 residues. V was trimmed by 6 bases and J by 6 bases, leaving 15 bases between them. Germline CDR1 is MNHNS and CDR2 is SASEGT. As DNA, the CDR3 is TGTGCCAGCAGAGGTGCCTCGGGCGTCAATGAGCAGTTCTTC. This codes for CASRGASGVNEQFF.

This clonotype was counted ten times or more. In DNA form, the CDR3 reads TGTGCCAGCACCAAGGGACGGTACTCTGGGGCCAACGTCCTGACTTTC. It codes for CASTKGRYSGANVLTF. V usage is TRBV6-1 and J usage is TRBJ2-6; D tentatively fits TRBD1 or TRBD2 (5 bases each). CDR3 length equals 16 residues. The V and J ends lost 7 bases and 0 bases respectively, with 13 bases between them. Germline-derived CDR1 and CDR2 are MNHNS and SASEGT.

This clonotype was seen repeatedly, ten times or more. J is TRBJ1-3 and V is TRBV12-3 or TRBV12-4; perhaps TRBD1 as D (5 bases). The CDR3 loop spans 15 amino acids. V was cut by 3 bases and J by 2 bases, with 11 bases left in between. The CDR3: CASSLGGLTGNTIYF. Written as DNA, the CDR3 is TGTGCCAGCAGTTTGGGGGGACTTACTGGAAACACCATATATTTT.

The table lists this clonotype with a few counts. The chain employs TRBV9 and TRBJ2-7; D is perhaps TRBD2 (6 bases). This CDR3 is 15 amino acids long. Germline V gene sequence: CDR1 SGDLS, CDR2 YYNGEE. Deletions cut 4 bases from V and 2 bases from J, with 16 bases between. The DNA for the CDR3 is TGTGCCAGCAGCCAATTGGAGGGGCCAACCTACGAGCAGTACTTC. It is translated as CASSQLEGPTYEQYF.

Only a few counts were recorded for this clonotype. The V and J genes are TRBV12-3 or TRBV12-4 and TRBJ2-1; no firm D call. CDR3 length: 16 residues. V was cut by 6 bases and J by 0 bases, with 15 bases left in between. The CDR3 loop is CASSPYGRSSYNEQFF. In DNA form, the CDR3 reads TGTGCCAGCAGCCCCTATGGCCGGAGCTCCTACAATGAGCAGTTCTTC.

V gene TRBV12-3 or TRBV12-4 combines with J gene TRBJ2-7; possibly TRBD1 or TRBD2 for D (5 bases each). The V and J ends lost 6 bases and 6 bases respectively, with 21 bases between them. CDR3 size: 15 residues. The CDR3 reads CASSPRVQGPGEQYF. The CDR3 DNA sequence: TGTGCCAGCAGCCCGAGGGTCCAGGGTCCTGGCGAGCAGTACTTC.

Many counts were recorded for this clonotype. The CDR3 sequence is CASSLAWPRTGNTIYF. CDR3 coding DNA: TGTGCCAGCAGCTTAGCCTGGCCTCGGACTGGAAACACCATATATTTT. This chain connects TRBV7-2 to TRBJ1-3, with D unclear. There are 16 residues in the CDR3. Germline V lookup: CDR1 SGHTA, CDR2 FQGNSA. With 0 bases removed from V and 2 bases from J, the gap between germline ends came to 11 bases.

This sequence joins TRBV10-3 and TRBJ2-1; 8 positions match TRBD1. The CDR3 sequence is 15 residues long. CDR1 and CDR2 (germline): ENHRY, SYGVKD. V dropped 2 bases and J dropped 5; count of bases not matched to a gene: 5. In DNA form, the CDR3 reads TGTGCCATCAGTGAGAGGACAGGGATAAACAATGAGCAGTTCTTC. This encodes CAISERTGINNEQFF.

This clonotype was found a few times. The chain is built from TRBV5-1 and TRBJ2-6; the D is unclear. The germline gives CDR1 SGHRS, CDR2 YFSETQ. The CDR3 covers 18 residues. Trimming took 2 bases from V and 0 from J, leaving 15 bases between them. CDR3 region: CASSLGLTSSSGANVLTF. CDR3 bases: TGCGCCAGCAGCTTAGGCTTAACCTCAAGCTCTGGGGCCAACGTCCTGACTTTC.

This clonotype was seen many times. The chain employs TRBV10-3 and TRBJ2-7, with D unclear. There are 11 residues in the CDR3. Germline CDR1 ENHRY, CDR2 SYGVKD. Deletions cut 2 bases from V and 4 bases from J, with 3 bases between. DNA of the CDR3: TGTGCCATCAGTGAGGGTTACGAGCAGTACTTC. As protein: CAISEGYEQYF.

The gene calls are TRBV5-1 and TRBJ2-3; 13 nucleotides match TRBD2. The CDR3 runs 18 residues. V dropped 4 bases and J dropped 2; count of bases not matched to a gene: 10. Germline V gives CDR1 SGHRS, CDR2 YFSETQ. Here the CDR3 DNA reads TGCGCCAGCAGCAATGGACTAGCGGGAGTCCCCCCCACAGATACGCAGTATTTT. This gives the protein CASSNGLAGVPPTDTQYF.

The J gene is TRBJ2-7, the V gene TRBV6-2 or TRBV6-3; 11 bases align to TRBD2. The length of the CDR3 is 16 residues. Unmatched junction bases numbered 8, after V lost 0 bases and J lost 7 bases. The germline CDR1 and CDR2 sequences are MNHEY and SVGEGT. CDR3 bases: TGTGCCAGCAGTTACTCGATGCTAGCGGGGGGCCGGGAGCAGTACTTC. Residues: CASSYSMLAGGREQYF.

The rearrangement uses TRBV2 and TRBJ2-6; no reliable D call. The CDR3 runs to 14 residues. The V end was cut by 9 bases, the J end by 0 bases, with 9 bases between. CDR1 and CDR2 (germline): SNHLY, FYNNEI. CDR3 DNA sequence: TGTGCCAGATCCATGCCCTCTGGGGCCAACGTCCTGACTTTC. This translates into CARSMPSGANVLTF.

The table lists this clonotype with a few counts. The V call is TRBV24-1, the J call TRBJ2-5; the D gene is possibly TRBD1 (6 bases). This CDR3 region has 12 residues. The germline gives CDR1 KGHDR, CDR2 SFDVKD. V was shortened by 9 bases and J by 1 base, with 8 bases between the two germline ends. CDR3 sequence: CATGGSQETQYF. CDR3 DNA: TGTGCCACCGGGGGCAGCCAAGAGACCCAGTACTTC.

The chain combines TRBV4-1 with TRBJ1-1; no definite D call. CDR3 length equals 14 residues. Germline V gene sequence: CDR1 MGHRA, CDR2 YSYEKL. With 1 base removed from V and 5 bases from J, the gap between germline ends came to 11 bases. The CDR3 nucleotides are TGCGCCAGCAGCCAAGGTGAGGAGATAACTGAAGCTTTCTTT. Protein sequence: CASSQGEEITEAFF.

This clonotype was seen only a few times. The rearrangement links TRBV4-1 to TRBJ2-1; D is possibly TRBD1 (6 bases). V shed 3 bases and J shed 2 bases, with 14 bases lying between them. CDR1 MGHRA and CDR2 YSYEKL come from the germline V gene. This CDR3 is built from 16 residues. The CDR3 sequence: CASSQPGHKTYNEQFF. The CDR3 DNA reads as TGCGCCAGCAGCCAGCCGGGACACAAGACCTACAATGAGCAGTTCTTC.

This sequence joins TRBV5-1 and TRBJ1-4; D possibly corresponds to TRBD1 (5 bases). Germline V gene sequence: CDR1 SGHRS, CDR2 YFSETQ. The CDR3 has 14 residues. V lost 2 bases to trimming and J lost 8 bases, with 13 bases between them. The CDR3 nucleotides read TGCGCCAGCAGCTTAGGCAGGGCGCGGGAAAAACTGTTTTTT. Protein sequence: CASSLGRAREKLFF.

This clonotype was detected a few times. The CDR3 here is CATSETGRLNIQYF. The DNA for the CDR3 is TGTGCCACCAGTGAAACGGGACGTTTAAACATTCAGTACTTC. The chain couples TRBV15 to TRBJ2-4; D may correspond to TRBD1 or TRBD2 (5 bases each). Trimming took off 6 bases at V and 6 bases at J, with 15 bases between the two ends. There are 14 residues in the CDR3. CDR1 is LNHNV and CDR2 is YYDKDF in the germline V gene (reference sequence).

This sequence joins TRBV7-9 and TRBJ1-5, with D uncertain. The ends were cut back, 1 base at V and 4 bases at J, with 5 bases in the middle. This CDR3 is 13 amino acids long. The germline CDR1 and CDR2 sequences are SEHNR and FQNEAQ (reference sequence). The CDR3 protein is CASSLDPNQPQHF. The CDR3 coding sequence is TGTGCCAGCAGCTTAGATCCAAATCAGCCCCAGCATTTT.

This clonotype was picked up a small number of times. The chain carries TRBV7-2 and TRBJ1-2; D may be TRBD1 (5 bases). CDR3 size: 15 residues. Germline V gives CDR1 SGHTA, CDR2 FQGNSA. The V end was cut by 1 base, the J end by 4 bases, with 13 bases between. CDR3 coding DNA: TGTGCCAGCAGCTTAGGCCCGGGGCAGACCTATGGCTACACCTTC. Its protein is CASSLGPGQTYGYTF.

The genes are TRBV4-2 and TRBJ1-1; D is uncertain. The CDR3 has 13 residues. V lost 1 base and J lost 1, with 4 bases in between. CDR1 is LGHNA, CDR2 YNFKEQ, per germline. The CDR3 spells CASSQAPNTEAFF. CDR3 nucleotides: TGTGCCAGCAGCCAAGCGCCGAACACTGAAGCTTTCTTT.

The chain carries TRBV20-1 and TRBJ2-1; 9 nucleotides line up with TRBD2. This CDR3 comprises 15 residues. Germline CDR1 and CDR2: DFQATT and SNEGSKA (reference sequence). J was trimmed by 5 bases and V by 0 bases; bases with no gene match: 5. The CDR3 nucleotides are TGCAGTGCTAGAGACCTAGCGGGGTTCAACAATGAGCAGTTCTTC. It encodes CSARDLAGFNNEQFF.

This clonotype has more than one count but fewer than ten. V usage is TRBV20-1 and J usage is TRBJ1-1, with D perhaps matching TRBD1 (5 bases). This CDR3 spans 15 amino acids. CDR1 is DFQATT and CDR2 is SNEGSKA in the germline V gene (reference sequence). V was clipped by 2 bases and J by 4 bases, with 17 bases between them. The DNA of the CDR3 is TGCAGTGCTAGACCCGGAGGGGCTTCGGGCACTGAAGCTTTCTTT. Protein: CSARPGGASGTEAFF.

This clonotype appeared a single time. The rearrangement uses TRBV5-1 and TRBJ2-1; the D gene is possibly TRBD1 (5 bases). Germline assignment: CDR1 SGHRS and CDR2 YFSETQ. The length of the CDR3 is 16 residues. The V end lost 0 bases, the J end lost 2 bases, and 12 bases lay between the germline ends. In nucleotides, the CDR3 is TGCGCCAGCAGCTTGGCCGGCAGGGCGGCCTACAATGAGCAGTTCTTC. Translation: CASSLAGRAAYNEQFF.

This clonotype was counted only a few times. The gene calls are TRBV6-2 or TRBV6-3 and TRBJ2-7; no reliable D call. The ends were cut back, 2 bases at V and 0 bases at J, with 11 bases in the middle. From germline, CDR1 is MNHEY and CDR2 SVGEGT. This CDR3 contains 15 residues. CDR3 sequence: CASSYGLMSSYEQYF. CDR3 nucleotides: TGTGCCAGCAGTTACGGCCTGATGAGCTCCTACGAGCAGTACTTC.

This clonotype was counted a few times. This chain links TRBV5-1 with TRBJ2-1; 11 bases are a match to TRBD2. This CDR3 contains 15 residues. The junction had 5 bases not matched to a gene; V was cut back by 0 bases and J by 9 bases. Looked up from germline, CDR1 is SGHRS and CDR2 is YFSETQ. The CDR3 here is CASSLGLAGRVEQFF. The CDR3 DNA follows: TGCGCCAGCAGCTTGGGACTAGCGGGAAGAGTTGAGCAGTTCTTC.